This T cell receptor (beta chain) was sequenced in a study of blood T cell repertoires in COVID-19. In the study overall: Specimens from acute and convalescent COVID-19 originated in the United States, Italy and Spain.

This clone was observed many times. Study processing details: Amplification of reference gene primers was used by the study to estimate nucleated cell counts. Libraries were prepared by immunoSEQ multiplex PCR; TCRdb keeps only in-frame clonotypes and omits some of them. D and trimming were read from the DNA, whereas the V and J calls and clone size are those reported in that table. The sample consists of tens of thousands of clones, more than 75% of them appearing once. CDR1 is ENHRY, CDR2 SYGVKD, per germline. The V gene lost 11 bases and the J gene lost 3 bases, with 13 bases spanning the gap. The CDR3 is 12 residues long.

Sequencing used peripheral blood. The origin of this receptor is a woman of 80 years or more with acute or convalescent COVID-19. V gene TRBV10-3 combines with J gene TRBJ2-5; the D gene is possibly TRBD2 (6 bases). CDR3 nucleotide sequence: TGTGCCTCGCGCGGGGAAGAAGAGACCCAGTACTTC. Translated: CASRGEEETQYF.